This T cell receptor (beta chain) was observed in a study of cytomegalovirus exposure and HLA in healthy donors (dated by TCRdb to about 2017). Study-level background: According to an earlier analysis of 587 of the donors, 200 million or so T cells yielded 117 million unique TCR beta sequences and 250 to 350 Gb of sequence data. An early release that covered roughly 600 HLA-typed donors contained approximately 320 gigabases of sequencing data and 65 million to 100 million unique TCR sequences. Donor age, sex, ethnicity and CMV serostatus were collected together with the repertoire data. Five DR-DQ haplotypes were treated as single units for association and clustering because of strong linkage in the cohort. Typing coverage differed by locus: A, B, C, DRB1 and DQB1 were typed in roughly 620-630 donors, DQA1 in about 560, DPA1 in approximately 600, and DPB1 in just under 490. In the later analysis, no new phenotypic data were used to find candidate immune exposures; instead, reliance was placed on TCR beta sequences and their occurrence across donors. All discovery cohort repertoires had been generated on a single sequencing platform. The study aimed to test whether cataloging public T cell receptors could reveal signatures of past pathogen exposure. A later analysis re-examined previously published TCR beta repertoires from about 700 donors and added high-resolution HLA genotyping to investigate patterns of TCR occurrence. Among almost 400 genotyped donors of the cohort, an average of around 240,000 unique TCR beta nucleotide sequences were sequenced per donor, about a sixth of them non-productive. Of the approximately 400 genotyped donors, about 80% fell in the genetic ancestry cluster associated with self-reported Caucasian donors. To predict cytomegalovirus infection status, the study brought together high-throughput TCR immunosequencing, statistical association of individual TCRs with disease status, and machine learning. A later genetic analysis used genome-wide SNP genotypes for about 55% of the 666 donors, treating that subset as a discovery cohort. An earlier analysis of some 500 of the donors applied high-throughput TCR beta sequencing to assess whether each TCR beta V gene segment acted as functional or pseudogenic. Along with the approximately 620-subject first cohort, a separate validation cohort of around 120 different subjects was used. Using immunosequencing, the study profiled T cell repertoires from fewer than 850 subjects and related those repertoires to cytomegalovirus serostatus. Both class I and class II loci were covered by HLA typing, at four-digit resolution. What the work shows at the level of the full study, not this receptor alone: A cluster of highly shared sequence variants was judged likely to represent a technical artifact of the sequencing pipeline. Only TCR beta chains were sequenced in this cohort, and the absence of alpha or paired-chain data limited detectable features. A later analysis found that most CMV-associated TCR beta chains appeared HLA-restricted, with HLA associations seemingly driven largely by CMV exposure. A few of the identified cytomegalovirus-associated TCR beta chains were confirmed in vitro to be specific for cytomegalovirus antigens. The earlier analysis of approximately 540 of the donors excluded approximately 17 rarely observed V segments, including chromosome 9 orphons, because counts were too low. A later analysis found that HLA-associated TCR beta chains were more clonally expanded and had lower generation probabilities than equally common non-associated chains. The study listed 150 to 200 TCR beta chains as associated with cytomegalovirus. Roughly uniform sequencing depth across donors was assumed in presence/absence analyses, although this assumption may not hold. The authors suggested that the approach could potentially be generalized to other disease states and immunological phenotypes. Most TCR sequences were seen in very few donors, while some public TCRs were found in many individuals. Broadly in line with IMGT annotations, most TCR beta V segments showed up in productive rearrangements about 87% or about 30% of the time in an earlier analysis of some 590 of the donors. According to a later analysis, parvovirus B19, influenza, CMV and Epstein-Barr virus appeared linked to several top co-occurrence clusters. A later genetic analysis associated a missense DCLRE1C variant with V-gene and J-gene trimming of TCR beta chains, and an independent cohort replicated the association. Specific HLA alleles were associated with 18,000 or so TCR beta sequences at a false discovery rate of 0.05 in a later analysis. The classifier was reported to diagnose cytomegalovirus status with high specificity and sensitivity in both the original and validation cohorts. A further reported finding was that TCR beta sequences accurately predicted the HLA-A and HLA-B alleles for most subjects in the first cohort. HLA typing was unavailable for some donors at each locus, so association tests used only the typed subset. In a later analysis, the rate of TCR association differed among HLA loci, with DRB1 alleles having the most associated TCRs and HLA-C alleles having the fewest. The only immune exposure information available for the cohort was CMV serostatus. Linkage disequilibrium might explain the correlated functional status among segregating V segments, but an unknown experimental factor could not be ruled out. According to a later genetic analysis, donors in an Asian-associated ancestry cluster had fewer N-insertions in productive TCRs than the approximately 610-donor mean. Some IMGT-functional V segments, including TRBV6-2 and TRBV6-3, could not be told apart with the 87-base-pair reads, so those segments were excluded. When HLA alleles, especially DR and DQ, strongly co-occurred, TCR associations were difficult to assign to individual alleles.

V is cut by 4 bases and J by 0 bases, and the space between the germline ends is 14 bases. Looking up the germline V gene (reference sequence) yields CDR1 SGHKS and CDR2 YYEKEE. From the cysteine up to the phenylalanine, the CDR3 has a length of 16 residues. Only the CDR3 region is kept as DNA, spanning 48 bases read in frame from base 1. In total, roughly 670 healthy bone marrow donors made up the cohort. Cohort members were all nominally healthy when sampled, although unrecorded immune exposures were likely present. The donor was CMV seropositive and was included in the group of almost 300 seropositive cohort members. A peripheral blood sample was collected from each donor, and TCR beta sequencing was performed on peripheral blood mononuclear cells. Genomic DNA was extracted from the blood cell samples with the Qiagen DNeasy Blood Extraction Kit. Receptor amplification or capture employed the immunoSEQ multiplex PCR assay. For the multiplex PCR, a mixture combining 60 forward primers for TCR Vbeta segments and 13 reverse primers for TCR Jbeta segments was used. Amplification of the CDR3 region of rearranged TCR beta genes was performed with a multiplex PCR assay on genomic DNA. The Illumina HiSeq System was used to sequence the amplified TCR beta libraries as 87-base-pair reads. The study's processing was this. A later analysis counted approximately 84 million unique TCR beta chains across the 650 to 700 repertoires, and 10 million to 11 million of these chains were shared by at least two donors. Raw reads were error-corrected and collapsed into unique sequences by a nearest-neighbor algorithm in which closely related sequences were merged to remove PCR and sequencing errors. Alignment of CDR3 sequences to IMGT reference sequences was used to assign V, D and J gene segments. For a sequence to be retained, a match of at least six nucleotides was required to both a V gene segment and a J gene segment. A rearrangement was called productive if the CDR3 had no stop codons and remained in frame with V and J, and every other rearrangement was called non-productive. Following IMGT convention, CDR3 was defined as the stretch from the second conserved V-encoded cysteine up to the conserved J-encoded phenylalanine. Sequences without an unambiguous match to a single V gene segment were excluded from the earlier analysis of about 630 of the donors. An earlier analysis of 587 of the donors classified V segments as functional when productive rearrangements were above 56.7% and as segregating when the standard deviation between donors was above 5%. A statistical classification framework was developed to diagnose cytomegalovirus status using the catalog of TCR beta chain sequences. In a later analysis, V and J genes were assigned by comparing TCR nucleotide sequences against IMGT/GENE-DB human TR gene sequences. The TCRdist pipeline was used in a later analysis to assign CDR3 sequences and most-parsimonious VDJ recombination scenarios. A later analysis defined each TCR beta chain by its CDR3 amino acid sequence plus V-gene family, and excluded reads lacking a unique V-gene family. As a way to deal with suspected cross-contamination and a sequencing artifact, a later analysis dropped roughly 600 nucleotide sequences that were highly shared and had low generation probability. In a later analysis, a clonal expansion index was calculated for each public chain from normalized within-repertoire ranks of inferred template counts. In a later analysis, generation probabilities were computed using a VDJ recombination model fitted to out-of-frame rearrangements, and the results were checked against IGoR. A later analysis scored TCR-TCR, TCR-HLA and TCR-CMV co-occurrence with hypergeometric tests, applying a repertoire-size bias correction to TCR pairs. A later analysis estimated false discovery rates by permuting HLA or CMV assignments 20 times. In a later analysis, co-occurring TCRs were grouped using DBSCAN, with TCRdist sequence similarity added in when clustering inside HLA-allele-positive subsets. Co-occurrence clustering excluded repertoires with fewer than 30,000 or more than 120,000 public chains, plus five with anomalous nucleotide sharing. TCRdb holds this immuneACCESS table with in-frame rearrangements only. Some clones are missing; in checked studies, unresolved V genes explain under half, and the rest has no known cause. Clone size and V and J calls were adopted from that table, with D and trimming inferred from the DNA. The data table for this sample lists some 130,000 clones. 1.6% of the sample belongs to the ten largest clones.

As regards this clone: Its antigen target is currently unknown.

This clonotype was obtained from a woman aged 35 to 49 in good health and CMV-seropositive. The V and J segments used are TRBV5-5 and TRBJ1-5; a weak D assignment points to TRBD1 (5 bases agree). What was sequenced was PBMCs. The CDR3 protein sequence reads: CASSHDGGNSNQPQHF. The DNA reads as follows: TGTGCCAGCAGCCATGATGGGGGGAATAGCAATCAGCCCCAGCATTTT.